The present T cell receptor (beta chain) was sequenced within a study of OX40 agonist ivuxolimab in advanced cancers. Assay used: immunoSEQ multiplex PCR; TCRdb lists only in-frame clones, some missing. Among about 21,000 clones, around 90% were seen once, and the ten largest hold over 8.5%. CDR3 length equals 15 residues. Per germline, CDR1 PRHDT and CDR2 FYEKMQ (reference sequence). V lost 2 bases, J lost 5 bases, and 13 bases lay in between. Study observations and caveats: Certain nonresponding patients likewise had low normalized T-cell clonal expansion.

A remark on this clone: The antigen is undetermined.

This specimen was CD4+ or CD8+ T cells sorted from blood, taken in a trial of the OX40 agonist ivuxolimab. The V and J genes are TRBV13 and TRBJ2-1; no definite D call. The receptor's source is an adult with an advanced solid tumor such as melanoma, head and neck, liver or kidney cancer. The DNA of the CDR3 is TGTGCCAGCAGCTTATCCCGTAGAAACCACAATGAGCAGTTCTTC. Amino acid sequence: CASSLSRRNHNEQFF. The full variable domain, rest sourced from reference TRBV13 and TRBJ2-1, is AAGVIQSPRHLIKEKRETATLKCYPIPRHDTVYWYQQGPGQDPQFLISFYEKMQSDKGSIPDRFSAQQFSDYHSELNMSSLELGDSALYFCASSLSRRNHNEQFFGPGTRLTVL.